The present TCR beta chain was sequenced within a study of blood T cells in healthy people across ages. Background on the study: Capture via template switching afforded approximately one barcoded beta molecule per two T cells.

The second PCR ran about 6 to 12 cycles with a sample-barcoded 5' primer and J-beta primers. Template switching added a 12-random-nucleotide identifier to every cDNA molecule. Each sample yielded at least 3 million CDR3-containing paired-end reads. TCRdb itself ran the 5' RACE reads through MiXCR, one entry per CDR3 protein. The sample has roughly 680,000 distinct CDR3 sequences; about 21% are singletons. Germline V CDR1 and CDR2: ENHRY, SYGVKD. V lost 8 bases to trimming and J lost 3 bases; unmatched junction nucleotides: 2. The CDR3 is 14 amino acids. With regard to this clonotype: Antigen unknown.

Whole-study findings and limits: Shifts in expanded clonotypes may have been confounded by donor CMV status, which was unknown.

The sequence was obtained from a man in his 70s in good health. This chain links TRBV10-3 with TRBJ2-2; TRBD2 agrees at 11 bases. The sample was blood. CDR3 protein: CAIRGLADTGELFF. DNA for the CDR3: TGTGCCATCCGGGGACTAGCGGACACCGGGGAGCTGTTTTTT.